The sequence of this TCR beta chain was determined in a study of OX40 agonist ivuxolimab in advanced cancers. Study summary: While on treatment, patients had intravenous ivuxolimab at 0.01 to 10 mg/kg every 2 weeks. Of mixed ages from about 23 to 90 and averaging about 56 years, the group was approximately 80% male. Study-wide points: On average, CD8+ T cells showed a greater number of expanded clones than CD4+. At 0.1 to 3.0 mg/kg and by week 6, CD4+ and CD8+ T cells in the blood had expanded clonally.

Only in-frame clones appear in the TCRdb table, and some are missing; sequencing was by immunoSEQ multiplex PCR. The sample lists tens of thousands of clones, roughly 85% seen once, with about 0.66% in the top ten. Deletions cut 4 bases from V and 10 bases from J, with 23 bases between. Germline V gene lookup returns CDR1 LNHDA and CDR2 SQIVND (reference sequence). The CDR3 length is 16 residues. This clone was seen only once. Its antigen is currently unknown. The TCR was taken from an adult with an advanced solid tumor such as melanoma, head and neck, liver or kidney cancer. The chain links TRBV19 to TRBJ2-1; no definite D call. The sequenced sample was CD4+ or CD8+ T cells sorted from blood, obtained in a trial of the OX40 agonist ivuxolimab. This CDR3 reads CASSTEARKAVIEQFF. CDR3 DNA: TGTGCCAGTAGTACTGAGGCCCGAAAGGCCGTAATCGAGCAGTTCTTC.